This TCR beta chain came from a study of T cells in Graves' hyperthyroidism and ophthalmopathy. Findings of the study overall: Most clonotypes expanded in the thyroid (above 0.001) were also present in blood.

This clonotype turned up a few times. Antigen unknown. Researchers amplified the TCR beta CDR3 regions from RNA transcripts. The primer set for the first-round RT-PCR of the TCR CDR3 was HTBI. One entry per CDR3 protein results from TCRdb running MiXCR on the multiplex PCR reads. The sample has a few hundred thousand distinct CDR3 sequences, about 15% seen once. The CDR3 sequence is 14 residues long. The germline CDR1 and CDR2 sequences are DFQATT and SNEGSKA (reference sequence). The chain links TRBV20-1 to TRBJ2-3; 9 bases are a match to TRBD2. The sample was blood. The receptor comes from a woman aged 25 to 45 with Graves' hyperthyroidism that later progressed to Graves' ophthalmopathy. DNA for the CDR3: TGCAGCCCGTCAGCGGGAGGTGGCACAGATACGCAGTATTTT. Its translation is CSPSAGGGTDTQYF.